This TCR beta chain derives from a study of shared clonotypes between healthy human individuals (TCRdb year 2020). For context, the study as a whole: Three men and a couple of women, aged 18 to 49 years, made up the cohort. For each donor, three plates each were used for CD4 naive and CD4 memory, two plates were used for CD8 naive, and one plate was used for CD8 memory. To estimate repertoire size and how much clonotype sharing occurs between individuals, the study deeply sequenced the blood TCR repertoires of roughly 5 healthy adults. To increase sequencing depth and limit assay-specific biases, different laboratories used diverse techniques to prepare libraries and sequence TCR repertoires. Each donor's leukapheresis produced roughly between roughly 0.85 and 10 billion PBMCs.

Using the deep immunoSEQ assay, multiplex PCR amplified TCR CDR3 regions from genomic DNA. Genomic DNA extracted from each cell subset was distributed evenly over all wells of several immunoSEQ 96-well plates, and each plate served as one replicate. For sorted subsets, around 200 ng genomic DNA, equal to 30,000 or so T cell genomes, was loaded into each replicate PCR. Purified libraries were quantified with a Qubit 3.0 fluorometer, sized on a Bioanalyzer 2100, and re-quantified with the KAPA Library Quantification kit. Every immunoSEQ 96-well plate was sequenced on a separate single-read 150-cycle Illumina NextSeq 550 flow cell. Per the authors' processing: Because the immunoSEQ output included only junctional sequences and no quality scores, the filtering could not be the same as the filtering used for full-length reads. Sequences were annotated with PyIR, a Python wrapper for IgBLAST v1.9, and V/J genes and CDR3 were assigned using IMGT germline references. Reads were filtered out if the reads had weak V/J assignments (E-value above 1e-6), no CDR3, stop codons, out-of-frame junctions, or ambiguous translated residues. V3J clonotypes were defined as sequences sharing the same inferred V gene, J gene, and CDR3 amino acid sequence. Percentage overlap between repertoires was computed as shared unique clonotypes divided by the size of the smaller repertoire. Richness of each repertoire was evaluated using RTK rarefaction, the Chao1 estimator, and Recon v2.1 estimates of unobserved clonotypes. OLGA was used to compute generation probabilities for all TCRbeta clonotypes that the gDNA method yielded from four donors. TCRdb provides this immuneACCESS table in a form limited to in-frame rearrangements. Some clones are lacking; in checked studies, under half of them reflect an unresolved V gene, and why the rest are absent is not known. The DNA was the basis for D and trimming; V, J and clone size are from that table. For this sample the table gives around 1.1 million clones, of which 60% to 80% were detected only once. The top ten constitute approximately 0.9% of the sample.

Of note for this clone: Its target antigen remains unknown. There are no base qualities to consult, and no much larger clone falls within one base.

General findings and caveats noted by the study authors: Sampling was limited to blood, and TCR repertoires in tissue likely differ from TCR repertoires in blood. Compared with non-shared clonotypes, the clonotypes found in all four sorted-subset donors had higher generation probabilities. Pairwise subsampling led to the expectation that sequencing depth would affect the degree of clonotype sharing among donors. Rarefaction of sorted-subset datasets indicated incomplete sequencing despite the large sequencing depth. Larger estimated clonotype richness was generally found for naive subsets than for memory subsets. The genetic and exposure-history diversity represented was limited by the small number of donors. Sharing across a handful of donors was observed for about 5% of naive CD4, 3.5% of naive CD8, 2% to 2.5% of memory CD4, and around 0.4% of memory CD8 clonotypes.

The CDR3 measures 15 amino acids from cysteine to phenylalanine. Only CDR3 DNA is held: 45 bases, read in frame from base 1. In the germline V gene, CDR1 corresponds to SNHLY and CDR2 to FYNNEI. V and J are trimmed by 7 bases and 7 bases, and the gene matches miss 12 bases of the junction. Healthy HIV-negative adults with no recently reported acute infections or vaccinations were included as donors. Only Caucasian adults living in Nashville, Tennessee, USA were represented among the donors. CD4+ T cells were enriched through magnetic negative selection, after which naive cells were positively selected on CD45RA and the remaining negative fraction served as the memory subset. After blood collection by leukapheresis, PBMCs were isolated using Ficoll-Histopaque density gradient centrifugation and then cryopreserved in the vapor phase of liquid nitrogen. Analytical flow cytometry was used to check the purity and quantity of each magnetically sorted T cell population. From each sorted fraction, genomic DNA was isolated and quantified by UV absorbance on a Nanodrop 2000c.

The chain couples TRBV2 to TRBJ1-1; a stretch of 10 junction bases matches TRBD1. This receptor was identified in a man younger than 30 in good health. Some clones in this sample may be carry-over from other donors' samples. The sequencing input was memory CD4+ T cells from PBMCs. The cell subset or site label here, explained by the study, means: CD45RA-negative fraction. CDR3 protein: CASTGTGEGKSEAFF. The DNA sequence is TGTGCCAGCACTGGGACAGGGGAAGGGAAGAGTGAAGCTTTCTTT.